These 14 T cell receptor beta chains originate from one sample sequenced in a study of shared clonotypes between healthy human individuals. Measured with immunoSEQ multiplex PCR; TCRdb has only the in-frame clones, and not every one. The table has 650,000 to 700,000 clones, 80% to 95% seen once. Sequencing was performed on memory CD8+ T cells from PBMCs. The subset was: CD45RO+ cells pooled with CCR7-negative TemRA cells. These receptor sequences come from a man aged 18 to 29 in good health. Some clones in this sample may be carry-over from other donors' samples.

J is TRBJ2-3 and V is TRBV28; 7 bases are shared with TRBD2. Germline V gives CDR1 MDHEN, CDR2 SYDVKM. The CDR3 is 14 amino acids. The V gene end was trimmed by 3 bases and the J gene end by 4 bases; junction bases not matched to a gene: 4. CDR3 sequence reads: CASSLTGGPDTQYF. CDR3 coding DNA: TGTGCCAGCAGTTTGACGGGAGGCCCAGATACGCAGTATTTT.

V usage is TRBV13 and J usage is TRBJ2-1; D not resolved. The germline CDR1 and CDR2 sequences are PRHDT and FYEKMQ (reference sequence). V gave up 2 bases and J gave up 7 bases, with 15 bases separating them. CDR3 length: 15 amino acids. For the CDR3, the DNA is TGTGCCAGCAGCTTACTAAGTTCCGATTTGAATGAGCAGTTCTTC. It yields the protein CASSLLSSDLNEQFF.

The V gene is TRBV13, the J gene TRBJ2-7, with 14 bases matching TRBD2. The CDR3 sequence is 16 residues long. Germline CDR1 is PRHDT and CDR2 is FYEKMQ (reference sequence). V shed 4 bases and J 6 bases; nucleotides not matched to a gene: 8. The CDR3 DNA is TGTGCCAGCAGCTCCTCCGGGACTAGCGGGAGAGGCGAGCAGTACTTC. It codes for CASSSSGTSGRGEQYF. The variable domain in full, with the rest retrieved from reference TRBV13 and TRBJ2-7, is AAGVIQSPRHLIKEKRETATLKCYPIPRHDTVYWYQQGPGQDPQFLISFYEKMQSDKGSIPDRFSAQQFSDYHSELNMSSLELGDSALYFCASSSSGTSGRGEQYFGPGTRLTVT.

The chain links TRBV4-1 to TRBJ1-1, with 9 nucleotides matching TRBD1. CDR3 length: 16 residues. Germline V CDR1 and CDR2: MGHRA, YSYEKL. V shed 4 bases and J 4 bases; nucleotides not matched to a gene: 10. This chain's CDR3 is CASSPTRGQGSTEAFF. Written as DNA, the CDR3 is TGCGCCAGCAGCCCGACCCGGGGACAGGGATCCACTGAAGCTTTCTTT.

The V call is TRBV29-1, the J call TRBJ1-2; D unresolved. Per germline, CDR1 SQVTM and CDR2 ANQGSEA. Trimming cost V 4 bases and J 4 bases, with 7 bases left between them. The CDR3 sequence is 11 residues long. The DNA of the CDR3 is TGCAGCGTTGTTCAGAGCTATGGCTACACCTTC. Translated, it gives CSVVQSYGYTF. The full variable domain, rest sourced from reference TRBV29-1 and TRBJ1-2, is SAVISQKPSRDICQRGTSLTIQCQVDSQVTMMFWYRQQPGQSLTLIATANQGSEATYESGFVIDKFPISRPNLTFSTLTVSNMSPEDSSIYLCSVVQSYGYTFGSGTRLTVV.

This clone was seen just once. The CDR3 DNA reads as TGTGCCAGCAGTTTAAGACTAGCGGGTCGCACAGATACGCAGTATTTT. Its protein product is CASSLRLAGRTDTQYF. The chain uses TRBV27 and TRBJ2-3, with 10 bases aligning to TRBD2. CDR3 length: 16 amino acids. Germline assignment: CDR1 MNHEY and CDR2 SMNVEV (reference sequence). The J segment lost 1 base and the V segment lost 2 bases, leaving 3 bases of the junction unmatched.

This clone is a singleton in its sample. The rearrangement joins TRBV6-5 to TRBJ2-7; 13 nucleotides line up with TRBD2. V dropped 5 bases and J dropped 4; count of bases not matched to a gene: 2. The CDR3 runs 14 residues. Germline V gene lookup returns CDR1 MNHEY and CDR2 SVGAGI. The CDR3 coding sequence is TGTGCCAGCAGTCCGGGACTAGCGGGGTACGAGCAGTACTTC. Protein product: CASSPGLAGYEQYF.

The genes are TRBV5-1 and TRBJ2-2; D is ambiguous. V shed 0 bases and J shed 3 bases, with 6 bases lying between them. Germline V gene data show CDR1 as SGHRS and CDR2 as YFSETQ. The CDR3 consists of 14 residues. The DNA for the CDR3 is TGCGCCAGCAGCTTGGACAGCTACACCGGGGAGCTGTTTTTT. Its protein is CASSLDSYTGELFF.

The chain recombines TRBV6-1 with TRBJ1-2; D remains ambiguous. V lost 3 bases and J lost 6, with 5 bases in between. Germline lookup yields CDR1 MNHNS and CDR2 SASEGT. CDR3 size: 11 residues. CDR3: CASSDGDGYTF. The DNA for the CDR3 is TGTGCCAGCAGTGATGGGGATGGCTACACCTTC.

Concerning this clone itself: Within the sample, other DNA sequences also encode this same CDR3. The CDR3 DNA is TGTGCCAGCAGTTTGGGTCCGGGGTACGAGCAGTACTTC. Translation: CASSLGPGYEQYF. V is TRBV27 and J is TRBJ2-7; D perhaps matches TRBD2 (5 bases). The CDR3 spans 13 residues. CDR1 MNHEY and CDR2 SMNVEV come from the germline V gene (reference sequence). V was shortened by 3 bases and J by 4 bases, with 10 bases between the two germline ends.

CDR3 loop: CASGQGVRQETQYF. The CDR3 DNA follows: TGTGCCAGCGGGCAGGGTGTGCGGCAAGAGACCCAGTACTTC. This chain uses TRBV27 with TRBJ2-5; possibly TRBD1 for D (5 bases). The CDR3 extends over 14 amino acids. Trimming removed 8 bases from V and 2 bases from J, with 15 bases in between. CDR1 MNHEY and CDR2 SMNVEV come from the germline V gene (reference sequence).

This chain joins TRBV2 and TRBJ2-3; 7 bases fit TRBD2. The V and J ends lost 5 bases and 5 bases, in that order; junction bases with no gene match: 16. The CDR3 is made up of 17 amino acids. CDR1 and CDR2 from the germline V gene are SNHLY and FYNNEI. CDR3 sequence reads: CASSSMVAGRIQDTQYF. The DNA of the CDR3 is TGTGCCAGCAGTTCGATGGTAGCGGGCAGAATACAAGATACGCAGTATTTT.

The rearrangement uses TRBV5-8 and TRBJ2-7; no clear D gene. Trimming removed 4 bases from V and 4 bases from J, with 9 bases in between. This CDR3 is built from 12 residues. Germline V CDR1 and CDR2: SGHTS, YDEGEE. For the CDR3, the DNA is TGTGCCAGCAGCATCGGTTTTTACGAGCAGTACTTC. Translated, it gives CASSIGFYEQYF.

The J gene is TRBJ2-1, the V gene TRBV7-6, with TRBD2 as a possible D gene (6 bases). This CDR3 contains 15 residues. Trimming took off 5 bases at V and 4 bases at J, with 15 bases between the two ends. CDR1 SGHVS and CDR2 FNYEAQ come from the germline V gene. CDR3 amino acids: CASSPGTGLYNEQFF. CDR3 coding DNA: TGTGCCAGCAGCCCCGGGACTGGGCTGTACAATGAGCAGTTCTTC.